The clone carrying this T cell receptor (beta chain) was observed a handful of times. Through a sample-barcoded 5' primer and a J-beta primer mix, a second PCR was run for roughly 7 to 11 cycles. Using its own MiXCR run on the 5' RACE reads, TCRdb lists one record per CDR3 protein. The sample contains 2 million or so distinct CDR3 sequences, less than 50% of which appear only once. The sample originates from a study of blood T cells in healthy people across ages. The clonotype was recovered from a middle-aged woman in good health. Sequenced material: blood.

The CDR3 DNA is TGTGCCAGCAGTTACCGCGGACTAGCTACCGATACGCAGTATTTT. This sequence encodes CASSYRGLATDTQYF. The rearrangement joins TRBV6-5 to TRBJ2-3; the match to TRBD2 covers 8 bases. Germline loops: CDR1 MNHEY, CDR2 SVGAGI. The ends lost 2 bases at V and 6 bases at J; junction bases unmatched: 7. There are 15 residues in the CDR3.